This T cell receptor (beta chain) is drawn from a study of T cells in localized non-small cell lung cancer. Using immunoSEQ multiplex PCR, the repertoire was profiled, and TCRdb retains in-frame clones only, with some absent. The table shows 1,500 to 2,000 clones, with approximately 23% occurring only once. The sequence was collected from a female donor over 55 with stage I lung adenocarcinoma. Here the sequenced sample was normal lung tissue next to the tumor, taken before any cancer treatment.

CDR3: CASGPDGWPLSTDTQYF. As DNA, the CDR3 is TGTGCCAGCGGACCAGACGGATGGCCCCTTAGCACAGATACGCAGTATTTT. The chain employs TRBV19 and TRBJ2-3; D remains unclear. CDR1 and CDR2 from the germline V gene are LNHDA and SQIVND (reference sequence). CDR3 length: 17 residues. V lost 9 bases to trimming and J lost 0 bases, with 22 bases between them. The complete variable domain, with remaining parts taken from reference TRBV19 and TRBJ2-3, reads DGGITQSPKYLFRKEGQNVTLSCEQNLNHDAMYWYRQDPGQGLRLIYYSQIVNDFQKGDIAEGYSVSREKKESFPLTVTSAQKNPTAFYLCASGPDGWPLSTDTQYFGPGTRLTVL.